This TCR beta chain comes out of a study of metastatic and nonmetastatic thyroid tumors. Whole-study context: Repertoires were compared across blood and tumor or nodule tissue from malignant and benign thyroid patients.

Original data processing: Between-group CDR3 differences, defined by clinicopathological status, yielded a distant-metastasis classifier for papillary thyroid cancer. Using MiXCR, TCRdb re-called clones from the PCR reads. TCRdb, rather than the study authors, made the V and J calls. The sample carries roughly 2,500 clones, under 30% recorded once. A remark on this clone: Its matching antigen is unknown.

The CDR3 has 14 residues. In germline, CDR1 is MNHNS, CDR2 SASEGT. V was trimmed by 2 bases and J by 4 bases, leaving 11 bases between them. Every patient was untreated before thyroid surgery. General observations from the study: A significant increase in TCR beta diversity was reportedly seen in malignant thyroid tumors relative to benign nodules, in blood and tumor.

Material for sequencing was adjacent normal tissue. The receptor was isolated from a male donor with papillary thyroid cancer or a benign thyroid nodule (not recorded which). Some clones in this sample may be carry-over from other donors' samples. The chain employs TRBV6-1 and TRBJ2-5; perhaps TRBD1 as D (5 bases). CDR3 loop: CASSERAGRETQYF. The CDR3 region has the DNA TGTGCCAGCAGTGAAAGGGCAGGGCGAGAGACCCAGTACTTC.